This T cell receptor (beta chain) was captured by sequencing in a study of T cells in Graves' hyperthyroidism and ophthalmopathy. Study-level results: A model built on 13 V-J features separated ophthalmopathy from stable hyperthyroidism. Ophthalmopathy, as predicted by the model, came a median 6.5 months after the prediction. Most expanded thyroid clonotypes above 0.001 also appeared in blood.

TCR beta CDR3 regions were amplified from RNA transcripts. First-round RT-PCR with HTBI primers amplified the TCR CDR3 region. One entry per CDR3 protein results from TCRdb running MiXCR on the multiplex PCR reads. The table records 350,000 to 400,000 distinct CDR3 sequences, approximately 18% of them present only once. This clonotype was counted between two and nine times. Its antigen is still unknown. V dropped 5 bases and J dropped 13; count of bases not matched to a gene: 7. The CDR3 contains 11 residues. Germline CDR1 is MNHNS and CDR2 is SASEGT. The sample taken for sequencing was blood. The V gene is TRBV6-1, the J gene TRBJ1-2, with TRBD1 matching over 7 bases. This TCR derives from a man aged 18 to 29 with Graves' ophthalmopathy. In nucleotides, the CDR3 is TGTGCCAGCAGTCTGACAGGGCGTCTCACCTTC. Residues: CASSLTGRLTF.